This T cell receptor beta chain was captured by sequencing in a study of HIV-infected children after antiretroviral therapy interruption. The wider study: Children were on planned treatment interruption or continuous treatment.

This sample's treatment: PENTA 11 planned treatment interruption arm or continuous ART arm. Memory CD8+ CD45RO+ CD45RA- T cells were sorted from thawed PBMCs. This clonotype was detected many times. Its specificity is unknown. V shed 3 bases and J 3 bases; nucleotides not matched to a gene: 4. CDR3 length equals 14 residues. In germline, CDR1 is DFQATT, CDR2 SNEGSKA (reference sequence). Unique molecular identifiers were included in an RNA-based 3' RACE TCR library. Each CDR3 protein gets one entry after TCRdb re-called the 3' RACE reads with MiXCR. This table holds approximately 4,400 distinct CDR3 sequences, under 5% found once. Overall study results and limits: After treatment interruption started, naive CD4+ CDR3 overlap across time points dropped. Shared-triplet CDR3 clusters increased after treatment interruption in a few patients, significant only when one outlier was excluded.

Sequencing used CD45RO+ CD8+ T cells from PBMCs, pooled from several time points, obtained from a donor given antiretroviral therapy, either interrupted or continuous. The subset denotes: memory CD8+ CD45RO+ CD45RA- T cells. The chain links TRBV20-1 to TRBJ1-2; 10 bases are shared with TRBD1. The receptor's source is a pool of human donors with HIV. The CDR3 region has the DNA TGCAGTGCTAGGTTGGGGACAGGGGACTATGGCTACACCTTC. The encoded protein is CSARLGTGDYGYTF.